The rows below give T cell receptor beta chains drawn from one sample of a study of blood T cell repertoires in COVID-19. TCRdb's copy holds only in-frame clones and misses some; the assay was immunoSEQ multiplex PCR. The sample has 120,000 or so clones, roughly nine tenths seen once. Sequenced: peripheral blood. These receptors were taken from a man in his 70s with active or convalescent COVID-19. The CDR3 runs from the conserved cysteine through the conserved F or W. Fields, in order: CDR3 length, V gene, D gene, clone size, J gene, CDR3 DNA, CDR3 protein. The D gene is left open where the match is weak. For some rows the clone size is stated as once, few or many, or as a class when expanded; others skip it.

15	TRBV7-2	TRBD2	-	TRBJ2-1	TGTGCCAGCAGCCCGCTAGCGGGAGGCTACAATGAGCAGTTCTTC	CASSPLAGGYNEQFF
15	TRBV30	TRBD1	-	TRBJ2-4	TGTGCCTGTTCACAGGGGGCGACAGTTGTAGGCATTCAGTACTTC	CACSQGATVVGIQYF
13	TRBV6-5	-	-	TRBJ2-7	TGTGCCAGCAGAATAGCGGCCTTCTACGAGCAGTACTTC	CASRIAAFYEQYF
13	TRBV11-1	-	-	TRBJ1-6	TGTGCCAGCAGCCCGAGACAGGATTCACCCCTCCACTTT	CASSPRQDSPLHF
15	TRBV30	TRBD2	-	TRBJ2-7	TGTGCCTGGAGTTCATTAGCGGGAGTAATCGACGAGCAGTACTTC	CAWSSLAGVIDEQYF
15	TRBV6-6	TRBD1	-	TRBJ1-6	TGTGCCAGCAGTTACTCAGCAGGGGGCAATTCACCCCTCCACTTT	CASSYSAGGNSPLHF
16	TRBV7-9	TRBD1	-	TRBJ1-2	TGTGCCAGCAGCCCTCGGACAGGCGAAGCTATTCGGGGCTACACCTTC	CASSPRTGEAIRGYTF
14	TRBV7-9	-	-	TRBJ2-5	TGTGCCAGCAGCCCCAGGACAGTCCAAGAGACCCAGTACTTC	CASSPRTVQETQYF
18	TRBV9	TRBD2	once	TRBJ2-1	TGTGCCAGCAGCCATGGGACTAGCGGGGTCCGGGTCGGCAATGAGCAGTTCTTC	CASSHGTSGVRVGNEQFF
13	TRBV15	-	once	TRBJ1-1	TGTGCCACCAGCAGGCAACAGGGCACTGAAGCTTTCTTT	CATSRQQGTEAFF
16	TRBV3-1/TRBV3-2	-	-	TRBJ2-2	TGTGCCAGCAGCCACGCAGGCCGCACGAACACCGGGGAGCTGTTTTTT	CASSHAGRTNTGELFF
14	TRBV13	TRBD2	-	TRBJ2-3	TGTGCCAGCCAAAGCGGGAGCCGGCCAGATACGCAGTATTTT	CASQSGSRPDTQYF
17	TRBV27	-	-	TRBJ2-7	TGTGCCAGCAGTCCGACGGACAGCCTCTCAAGCTCCTACGAGCAGTACTTC	CASSPTDSLSSSYEQYF
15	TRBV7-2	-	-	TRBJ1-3	TGTGCCAGCAGCTTAAGTCAGGGTCTCGGAAACACCATATATTTT	CASSLSQGLGNTIYF
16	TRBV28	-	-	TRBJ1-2	TGTGCCAGCGACGCAGCCCAGGGGTCGGGGTTCTATGGCTACACCTTC	CASDAAQGSGFYGYTF
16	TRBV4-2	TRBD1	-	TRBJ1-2	TGTGCCAGCAGCCAAGATTCGACAGGGGGAAACTATGGCTACACCTTC	CASSQDSTGGNYGYTF
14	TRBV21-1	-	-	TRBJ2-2	TGTGCCAGCAGCAAAGCGGCCATGTCTGGGGAGCTGTTTTTT	CASSKAAMSGELFF
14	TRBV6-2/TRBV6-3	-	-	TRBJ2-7	TGTGCCAGCAGGCCTTTGGGACTTAACTACGAGCAGTACTTC	CASRPLGLNYEQYF
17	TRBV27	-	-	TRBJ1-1	TGTGCCAGCAGTTTAAGGCCCACAGGGAACTGGGGCACTGAAGCTTTCTTT	CASSLRPTGNWGTEAFF
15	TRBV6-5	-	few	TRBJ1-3	TGTGCCAGCAGTTTGACTGACAGGAATGGAAACACCATATATTTT	CASSLTDRNGNTIYF
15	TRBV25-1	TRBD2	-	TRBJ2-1	TGTGCCAGCTCCCGCACTAGCGGGTTCGGTAATGAGCAGTTCTTC	CASSRTSGFGNEQFF
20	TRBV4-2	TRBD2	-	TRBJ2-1	TGTGCCAGCAGCCAAGAAACAGGACTAGCGTCGACGAGCTCCTACAATGAGCAGTTCTTC	CASSQETGLASTSSYNEQFF
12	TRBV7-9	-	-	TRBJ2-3	TGTGCCAGCAGCCAGACTCCGGATACGCAGTATTTT	CASSQTPDTQYF
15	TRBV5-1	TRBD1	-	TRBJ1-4	TGCGCCAGCAGTGTTGTCGGACAGGGTGCTGAAAAACTGTTTTTT	CASSVVGQGAEKLFF
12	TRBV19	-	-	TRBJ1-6	TGTGCCAGTAGTTTCCAGGGGCAACCCCTCCACTTT	CASSFQGQPLHF
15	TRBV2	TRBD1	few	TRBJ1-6	TGTGCCAGCAGGCGAACCGGGACAGCCAATTCACCCCTCCACTTT	CASRRTGTANSPLHF
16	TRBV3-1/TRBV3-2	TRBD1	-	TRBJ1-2	TGTGCCAGCAGCCAAGAGGGCCAGGGGGCGGTCGGTGGCTACACCTTC	CASSQEGQGAVGGYTF
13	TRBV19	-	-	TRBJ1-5	TGTGCCAGTAGTAAGGGGTTCAATCAGCCCCAGCATTTT	CASSKGFNQPQHF
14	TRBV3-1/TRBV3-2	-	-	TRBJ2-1	TGTGCCAGCAGCCAAGATGAAGGGGCGGATGAGCAGTTCTTC	CASSQDEGADEQFF
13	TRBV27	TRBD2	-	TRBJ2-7	TGTGCCAGCAGTCGCGGGGGGTTCTACGAGCAGTACTTC	CASSRGGFYEQYF
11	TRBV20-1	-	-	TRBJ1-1	TGCAGTGCTGGGGACACGGTTGAAGCTTTCTTT	CSAGDTVEAFF
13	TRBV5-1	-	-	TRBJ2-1	TGCGCCAGCAGCTTGGCGGGGGACGATGAGCAGTTCTTC	CASSLAGDDEQFF
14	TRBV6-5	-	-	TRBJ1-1	TGTGCCAGCAGTCAACAGGCTTGGGGCACTGAAGCTTTCTTT	CASSQQAWGTEAFF
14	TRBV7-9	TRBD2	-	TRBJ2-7	TGTGCCAGCAGCCCTAGCGGAACCCCCTACGAGCAGTACTTC	CASSPSGTPYEQYF
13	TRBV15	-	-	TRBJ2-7	TGTGCCACCAGCAGAGTTCCCGTCTACGAGCAGTACTTC	CATSRVPVYEQYF
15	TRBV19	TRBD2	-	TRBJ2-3	TGTGCCAGTAGTATATCTAGCGGGCTCACAGATACGCAGTATTTT	CASSISSGLTDTQYF
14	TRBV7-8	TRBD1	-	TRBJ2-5	TGTGCCAGCAGCGGTCGGGACAGGGATGAGACCCAGTACTTC	CASSGRDRDETQYF
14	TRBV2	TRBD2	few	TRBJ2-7	TGTGCCAGCAGGATAGCGGGAATCTCCTACGAGCAGTACTTC	CASRIAGISYEQYF
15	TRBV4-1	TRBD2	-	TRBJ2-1	TGCGCCAGCAGCCAGGGTAGCGGGAGTGGCTATGAGCAGTTCTTC	CASSQGSGSGYEQFF
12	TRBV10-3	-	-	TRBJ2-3	TGTGCCATCAGTGGCGATCCAGATACGCAGTATTTT	CAISGDPDTQYF
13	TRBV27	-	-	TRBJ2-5	TGTGCCAGCAGTTCTAGGGGTGGGGAGACCCAGTACTTC	CASSSRGGETQYF
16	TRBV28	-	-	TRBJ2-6	TGTGCCAGCAGGTCGGCTGGGCTCTCTGGGGCCAACGTCCTGACTTTC	CASRSAGLSGANVLTF
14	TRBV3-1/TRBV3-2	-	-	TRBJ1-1	TGTGCCAGCAGCCTATCGACTCTGGGCACTGAAGCTTTCTTT	CASSLSTLGTEAFF
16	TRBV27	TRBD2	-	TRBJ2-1	TGTGCCAGCAGTTCCGCCGGAGCGGGAGCTTACAATGAGCAGTTCTTC	CASSSAGAGAYNEQFF
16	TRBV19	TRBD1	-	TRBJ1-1	TGTGCCAGTAGTACCCGGACAGGGAGAGCGAACACTGAAGCTTTCTTT	CASSTRTGRANTEAFF
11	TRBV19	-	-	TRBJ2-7	TGTGCCAGTAGTATCGGGAGCGAGCAGTACTTC	CASSIGSEQYF
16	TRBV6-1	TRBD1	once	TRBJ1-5	TGTGCCAGCAGTGAAGTGAAGGGGGCGAGCAATCAGCCCCAGCATTTT	CASSEVKGASNQPQHF
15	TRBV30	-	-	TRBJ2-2	TGTGCCTGCCCGCCGCGGGAAACTATGGGGGGGGAGCTGTTTTTT	CACPPRETMGGELFF
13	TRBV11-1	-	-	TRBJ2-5	TGTGCCAGCAGCTTCAGGGTTGTGGAGACCCAGTACTTC	CASSFRVVETQYF